The T cell receptor (beta chain) described here comes from a study of blood T cells in healthy people across ages. Study background: Per two T cells, template switching captured roughly one barcoded beta molecule.

Germline V gene data show CDR1 as SGHRS and CDR2 as YFSETQ. The V end was cut by 0 bases, the J end by 3 bases, with 9 bases between. The CDR3 has 14 residues. Combining a sample-barcoded 5' primer with a J-beta primer mix, a second PCR ran for roughly 7 to 12 cycles. A template-switch adaptor with 12 random nucleotides tagged each cDNA molecule. A minimum of 2.5 million CDR3-containing paired-end reads was obtained for each sample. TCRdb reanalysed the 5' RACE reads using MiXCR and keeps one entry per CDR3 protein. The repertoire includes about 970,000 distinct CDR3 sequences, just over 50% of them detected once, and around 21% sits in the top ten.

Sequencing input: blood. This TCR was sampled from a woman in her sixties in good health. The chain carries TRBV5-1 and TRBJ1-2; tentative D call: TRBD1 (6 bases). The CDR3 DNA reads as TGCGCCAGCAGCTTGGAGGGGGGTGACTATGGCTACACCTTC. Its protein product is CASSLEGGDYGYTF.